The rows below give T cell receptor beta chains drawn from one sample of a study of CD8 T cell repertoires and HIV-1 epitope variants. No antigen is known for these receptors. Assay used: immunoSEQ multiplex PCR; TCRdb lists only in-frame clones, some missing. The sample shows roughly 4,800 clones, roughly 67% of them seen only once. The sequenced material came from cultured CD8+ T cells derived from PBMCs. All receptors derive from a male donor with HIV. Both conserved end residues are part of each CDR3. Fields, in order: V gene, D gene, J gene, clone size, CDR3 protein, CDR3 DNA. A D gene is named only where the DNA matches it firmly. Size is omitted from some rows. Given values are once, few, many or a class for expanded clones.

TRBV10-3,.,TRBJ2-1,few,CAISEGRDNEQFF,TGTGCCATCAGTGAGGGCAGGGACAATGAGCAGTTCTTC
TRBV7-3,.,TRBJ1-2,.,CASSLTREGAGGYTF,TGTGCCAGCAGCTTAACTAGAGAGGGCGCTGGGGGCTACACCTTC
TRBV2,.,TRBJ2-2,.,CASGPAPGELFF,TGTGCCAGCGGCCCAGCGCCCGGGGAGCTGTTTTTT
TRBV27,TRBD2,TRBJ2-3,once,CASSLSPSGGTDTQYF,TGTGCCAGCAGTTTATCCCCTAGCGGGGGCACAGATACGCAGTATTTT
TRBV7-6,.,TRBJ2-2,.,CASSLNTGGELFF,TGTGCCAGCAGCTTAAATACGGGCGGGGAGCTGTTTTTT
TRBV28,TRBD1,TRBJ2-7,.,CASSGTGALGSYEQYF,TGTGCCAGCAGTGGGACAGGGGCGCTAGGATCCTACGAGCAGTACTTC
TRBV10-3,.,TRBJ2-3,.,CAISVPTDTQYF,TGTGCCATCAGTGTTCCCACAGATACGCAGTATTTT
TRBV7-6,TRBD1,TRBJ1-2,.,CASSGQGWNGYTF,TGTGCCAGCAGCGGACAGGGGTGGAATGGCTACACCTTC
TRBV11-2,TRBD1,TRBJ2-1,.,CASSLGQYNEQFF,TGTGCCAGCAGCTTGGGACAGTACAATGAGCAGTTCTTC
TRBV9,TRBD2,TRBJ2-3,.,CASSASGTSQTDTQYF,TGTGCCAGCAGCGCCTCCGGGACTAGTCAAACAGATACGCAGTATTTT
TRBV5-6,.,TRBJ1-2,.,CASSLASTRNYGYTF,TGTGCCAGCAGCTTGGCCTCTACCAGAAACTATGGCTACACCTTC
TRBV4-1,.,TRBJ1-5,.,CASSPDGGSNQPQHF,TGCGCCAGCAGCCCAGATGGGGGAAGCAATCAGCCCCAGCATTTT
TRBV19,.,TRBJ2-7,medium-sized,CASSIAGDSLYEQYF,TGTGCCAGTAGTATAGCGGGGGACAGCCTCTACGAGCAGTACTTC
TRBV7-3,TRBD1,TRBJ2-2,few,CASSSPVQGAANTGELFF,TGTGCCAGCTCAAGTCCGGTACAGGGGGCAGCGAACACCGGGGAGCTGTTTTTT
TRBV4-2,.,TRBJ2-7,.,CASSQRGRESYEQYF,TGTGCCAGCAGCCAAAGGGGCCGGGAGTCCTACGAGCAGTACTTC
TRBV5-4,.,TRBJ2-1,once,CASSSGGQGPYNEQFF,TGTGCCAGCAGCTCTGGAGGGCAGGGACCCTATAATGAGCAGTTCTTC
TRBV10-3,.,TRBJ2-7,.,CAISDPDAGGIYEQYF,TGTGCCATCAGTGACCCAGACGCTGGTGGGATCTACGAGCAGTACTTC
TRBV19,.,TRBJ2-7,few,CASSTGRLYEQYF,TGTGCCAGTAGTACCGGACGACTCTACGAGCAGTACTTC
TRBV28,.,TRBJ2-7,.,CASTPDSPYEQYF,TGTGCCAGTACCCCGGACAGCCCCTACGAGCAGTACTTC
TRBV6-5,TRBD1,TRBJ2-7,.,CASSYPTGTGAHEQYF,TGTGCCAGCAGTTACCCCACCGGGACAGGGGCCCACGAGCAGTACTTC
TRBV10-1,TRBD2,TRBJ2-5,.,CASSEDPGRTSGKETQYF,TGCGCCAGCAGTGAGGATCCTGGTCGGACTAGCGGAAAAGAGACCCAGTACTTC
TRBV14,.,TRBJ2-6,.,CASSQEGFRGAGANVLTF,TGTGCCAGCAGCCAAGAAGGGTTTAGGGGCGCTGGGGCCAACGTCCTGACTTTC
TRBV28,.,TRBJ2-7,.,CASSRSYEQYF,TGTGCCAGCAGTAGGTCCTACGAGCAGTACTTC
TRBV5-6,TRBD2,TRBJ2-7,.,CASSGGPGGPYEQYF,TGTGCCAGCAGCGGAGGACCGGGAGGGCCTTACGAGCAGTACTTC
TRBV6-1,.,TRBJ2-7,.,CASEDAVAYEQYF,TGTGCCAGCGAGGACGCAGTGGCCTACGAGCAGTACTTC
TRBV5-1,TRBD1,TRBJ2-7,.,CASSLQGDYEQYF,TGTGCCAGCAGCTTACAGGGGGACTACGAGCAGTACTTC
TRBV2,.,TRBJ2-6,.,CASSEVTSNSGANVLTF,TGTGCCAGCAGTGAAGTGACCTCGAACTCTGGGGCCAACGTCCTGACTTTC
TRBV11-2,TRBD1,TRBJ1-2,.,CASSFGQGDVYGYTF,TGTGCCAGCAGCTTCGGACAGGGGGATGTATATGGCTACACCTTC
TRBV2,TRBD1,TRBJ1-2,.,CASSLGQGLLGYTF,TGTGCCAGCAGCCTAGGACAGGGACTGTTGGGCTACACCTTC
TRBV7-8,TRBD1,TRBJ2-7,.,CASSRQGSGSEQYF,TGTGCCAGCAGCCGACAGGGCTCAGGGAGTGAGCAGTACTTC
TRBV6-6,TRBD1,TRBJ1-3,few,CASSPWDRSSGNTIYF,TGTGCCAGCAGTCCCTGGGACAGGTCCTCTGGAAACACCATATATTTT
TRBV19,.,TRBJ2-1,.,CASRTPRGEQFF,TGTGCCAGTCGAACTCCTCGGGGTGAGCAGTTCTTC
TRBV2,.,TRBJ2-3,.,CATEGWRTDTQYF,TGTGCCACCGAGGGGTGGCGCACAGATACGCAGTATTTT
TRBV15,.,TRBJ1-4,.,CATTSSNEKLFF,TGTGCCACCACTTCCAGTAATGAAAAACTGTTTTTT
TRBV13,.,TRBJ1-1,.,CASSLAAEEYDTEAFF,TGTGCCAGCAGCTTAGCAGCAGAAGAGTATGACACTGAAGCTTTCTTT
TRBV7-3,.,TRBJ2-1,.,CASSWDQGNEQFF,TGTGCCAGCAGCTGGGACCAAGGGAATGAGCAGTTCTTC
TRBV9,.,TRBJ2-7,.,CASSVAAGQQDEQYF,TGTGCCAGCAGCGTAGCGGCCGGGCAGCAAGACGAGCAGTACTTC
TRBV7-9,TRBD1,TRBJ2-7,.,CASSLPRGPGDEQYF,TGTGCCAGCAGCCTACCTAGGGGGCCGGGCGACGAGCAGTACTTC
TRBV6-5,.,TRBJ2-7,.,CASSYSEGNPYEQYF,TGTGCCAGCAGTTACTCGGAGGGGAACCCCTACGAGCAGTACTTC
TRBV5-4,TRBD2,TRBJ2-3,once,CASSSTSGGAADTQYF,TGTGCCAGCAGCTCTACTAGCGGGGGGGCCGCAGATACGCAGTATTTT
TRBV7-9,.,TRBJ2-5,few,CASSLGYGQHQETQYF,TGTGCCAGCAGTTTAGGATACGGACAGCACCAAGAGACCCAGTACTTC
TRBV6-5,.,TRBJ2-3,few,CASSPGLRDGTQYF,TGTGCCAGCAGTCCTGGACTGAGAGACGGTACGCAGTATTTT
TRBV25-1,.,TRBJ2-1,.,CASSEAIGNEQFF,TGTGCCAGCAGTGAGGCAATCGGTAATGAGCAGTTCTTC
TRBV4-2,.,TRBJ2-5,.,CASSQTAGETQYF,TGTGCCAGCAGCCAAACCGCCGGGGAGACCCAGTACTTC